This T cell receptor beta chain stems from a study of shared clonotypes between healthy human individuals. Regarding the study as a whole: Against clonotypes common to all four donors, non-shared ones had lower generation probabilities. When naive CD4 clonotypes were compared across several donors, approximately 4.9% were shared. Limited genetic and exposure-history diversity came from having few donors.

With respect to this clone: Its antigen is as yet unknown.

Naive CD8 isolation took CD45RO-negative cells positively selected for CCR7 and excluded terminally differentiated effector memory CD45RA+ cells. Participating donors were healthy, HIV-negative adults free of recent acute infections or vaccinations. Measured with immunoSEQ multiplex PCR; TCRdb has only the in-frame clones, and not every one. The repertoire consists of about 2.2 million clones, with approximately 94% occurring once and the leading ten covering around 1.7%. Germline CDR1 reads SGHAT; CDR2 reads FQNNGV. The junction had 8 bases not matched to a gene; V was cut back by 4 bases and J by 5 bases. This CDR3 is 15 amino acids long.

The receptor comes from a man aged 18 to 29 in good health. Some clones in this sample may be carry-over from other donors' samples. This rearrangement joins TRBV11-2 to TRBJ2-5, with 9 bases matching TRBD1. Sequencing input: naive CD8+ T cells from PBMCs. CDR3 amino acids: CASSSTLGQGETQYF. CDR3 in DNA: TGTGCCAGCAGCTCAACCCTTGGACAGGGGGAGACCCAGTACTTC.